These T cell receptor beta chains were read from a single sample in a study of monozygotic twins with inflammatory bowel disease. TCRdb reprocessed the 5' RACE reads and reports one entry per CDR3 protein, with no DNA. The specimen's table records around 450,000 distinct CDR3 sequences. The sequenced material came from blood. These receptors all come from a human donor with ulcerative colitis or Crohn's disease, or a healthy co-twin of an affected twin (not recorded which). Each CDR3 is given with its conserved first and last residue.

TRBV10-3	TRBJ2-7	CAISGGTREQYF
TRBV7-2	TRBJ2-3	CASSFIAGGGSTDTQYF
TRBV6-1	TRBJ2-5	CASSGVLTSGSQTQYF
TRBV29-1	TRBJ2-7	CSSISTTYEQYF
TRBV29-1	TRBJ2-7	CSVEIGDGYEQYF
TRBV6-5	TRBJ1-6	CASSYSGEWSPLHF
TRBV11-3	TRBJ2-2	CASSPGEYGGELFF
TRBV19	TRBJ1-6	CASSTTGVNSPLHF
TRBV6-1	TRBJ1-1	CASRRTGFGLEAFF
TRBV18	TRBJ1-1	CASSLGQGRNTEAFF
TRBV11-3	TRBJ2-1	CASSLALGASGPLNRPYNEQFF
TRBV5-1	TRBJ2-5	CASSWTMGETQYF
TRBV7-9	TRBJ1-1	CASSLYTNTEAFF
TRBV10-3	TRBJ2-5	CAISPQTGGVETQYF
TRBV6-1	TRBJ1-2	CASSPPDRLDFYGYTF
TRBV3-1	TRBJ2-1	CASSQGGQGGEQFF
TRBV29-1	TRBJ2-2	CSVVRPSGELFF
TRBV20-1	TRBJ2-1	CSAFSGSSQSYNEQFF
TRBV3-1	TRBJ1-1	CASSQGPPAFF
TRBV6-1	TRBJ1-4	CASSGGQINEKLFF
TRBV5-4	TRBJ2-3	CASSTGFTDTQYF
TRBV7-3	TRBJ2-3	CASSLEAAGNTQYF
TRBV27	TRBJ1-1	CASSFGGVVTEAFF
TRBV20-1	TRBJ2-5	CSARLVLETQYF